This entry lists 32 T cell receptor beta chains sequenced from one sample in a study of Graves' ophthalmopathy and Graves' hyperthyroidism. Amplification of the TCR beta CDR3 regions used RNA transcripts (as template). After a first-round RT-PCR with HTBI primers, a second-round multiplex PCR was run. TCRdb reprocessed the multiplex PCR reads with MiXCR, giving one entry per CDR3 protein. Of over 650,000 distinct CDR3 sequences listed, roughly 39% are singletons. Sequencing input: peripheral blood. These receptors originate from an adult man with Graves' ophthalmopathy.

V and J are TRBV15 and TRBJ2-7; a weak D match, TRBD1 (6 bases). The germline gives CDR1 LNHNV, CDR2 YYDKDF (reference sequence). The V and J ends lost 3 bases and 0 bases respectively, with 12 bases between them. The CDR3 runs 15 residues. The CDR3 DNA sequence: TGTGCCACCAGCAGCGGACAGCCTAGCTCCTACGAGCAGTACTTC. This sequence encodes CATSSGQPSSYEQYF.

Comment on this clonotype: Sequence at one end of the junction differs from germline and may be a read error. The chain recombines TRBV10-3 with TRBJ1-2; D is ambiguous. The CDR3 runs 13 residues. The germline CDR1 and CDR2 sequences are ENHRY and SYGVKD. CDR3 coding DNA: TGTGCCAGCAGTATTCGGATTAACTATGGCTACACCTTC. It yields the protein CASSIRINYGYTF.

This clonotype showed up many times. The chain has TRBV2 and TRBJ1-6; D gene unclear. The CDR3 consists of 13 residues. V was cut by 1 base and J by 6 bases, with 4 bases left in between. Per the germline V gene, CDR1 is SNHLY and CDR2 is FYNNEI. Here the CDR3 reads CASSEGSNSPLHF. For the CDR3, the DNA is TGTGCCAGCAGTGAAGGCTCTAATTCACCCCTCCACTTT. The full variable domain, completed using reference TRBV2 and TRBJ1-6, is EPEVTQTPSHQVTQMGQEVILRCVPISNHLYFYWYRQILGQKVEFLVSFYNNEISEKSEIFDDQFSVERPDGSNFTLKIRSTKLEDSAMYFCASSEGSNSPLHFGNGTRLTVT.

Notes on this clonotype: The CDR3 does not end in the conserved phenylalanine or tryptophan, so this is likely a read error. Because the CDR3's place on the DNA is in doubt, the DNA is left out and the CDR3 is given as listed by TCRdb. This chain uses TRBV24-1 with TRBJ2-5; the table's D call TRBD1 went unverified against the DNA. The CDR3 totals 9 residues, both ends included. Germline V gene lookup returns CDR1 KGHDR and CDR2 SFDVKD. CDR3 residues: CATSGDSDT.

Written as DNA, the CDR3 is TGTGCCAGCAGTGACCCGGGACTAGCGGGGGGCTACGAGCAGTACTTC. Its translation: CASSDPGLAGGYEQYF. The chain combines TRBV25-1 with TRBJ2-7; TRBD2 aligns across 15 bases. The CDR3 sequence is 16 residues long. Germline lookup yields CDR1 MGHDK and CDR2 SYGVNS. V shed 3 bases and J 3 bases; nucleotides not matched to a gene: 3.

Note on this clonotype: Germline and junction disagree at one end, which may indicate a read error. The chain couples TRBV9 to TRBJ1-6, with TRBD1 matching 9 bases. Germline values: CDR1 SGDLS, CDR2 YYNGEE. The CDR3 is made up of 18 amino acids. The CDR3 protein is CASSASPPGTGLNSPLHF. The CDR3, as DNA: TGTGCCAGTAGCGCCAGCCCCCCCGGGACAGGGCTGAATTCACCCCTCCACTTT. The whole variable domain, filled in from reference TRBV9 and TRBJ1-6, reads DSGVTQTPKHLITATGQRVTLRCSPRSGDLSVYWYQQSLDQGLQFLIQYYNGEERAKGNILERFSAQQFPDLHSELNLSSLELGDSALYFCASSASPPGTGLNSPLHFGNGTRLTVT.

In the case of this clonotype: A read error is possible here, since a much larger clone lies one base away. The chain recombines TRBV2 with TRBJ1-2, with a tentative D call TRBD1 (5 bases). This CDR3 spans 12 amino acids. The germline V gene has CDR1 SNHLY and CDR2 FYNNEI. Between the trimmed V and J ends, which lost 4 bases and 4 bases, there was a span of 7 bases. The CDR3 loop reads CASSGQFYGYTF. CDR3 sequence (DNA): TGTGCCAGCAGTGGACAGTTCTATGGCTACACCTTC.

Note on this clonotype: This may be a read error, as it is one base from a much larger clone. The chain links TRBV24-1 to TRBJ2-7, with D tentatively TRBD1 (6 bases). Germline CDR1 reads KGHDR; CDR2 reads SFDVKD. The CDR3 spans 13 residues. CDR3 nucleotide sequence: TGTGCCACCAGTGAGGAAACAGGGATCGAGCAGCACTTC. Amino acid sequence: CATSEETGIEQHF.

J is TRBJ1-5 and V is TRBV12-3 or TRBV12-4, with D possibly being TRBD1 (6 bases). The CDR3 loop spans 16 amino acids. Trimming removed 2 bases at V and 3 bases at J, with 14 bases between. CDR3: CASSLWGDRYNQPQHF. Here the CDR3 DNA reads TGTGCCAGCAGTTTATGGGGCGACAGGTACAATCAGCCCCAGCATTTT.

The CDR3 bases are TGTGCCATCAGTGATCGGGGCCCACAAGAGACCCAGTACTTC. Translation gives CAISDRGPQETQYF. The chain carries TRBV10-3 and TRBJ2-5; D is possibly TRBD1 or TRBD2 (5 bases each). CDR1 ENHRY and CDR2 SYGVKD come from the germline V gene. The length of the CDR3 is 14 residues. V was pared by 3 bases and J by 2 bases, with 10 bases between.

This chain links TRBV10-3 with TRBJ2-5, with a weak D call TRBD1 (8 bases). The V and J ends lost 10 bases and 2 bases respectively, with 14 bases between them. Germline V gives CDR1 ENHRY, CDR2 SYGVKD. This CDR3 spans 13 amino acids. The DNA of the CDR3 is TGTGCCACCACAGGGGGGGTGCAAGAGACCCAGTACTTC. Protein: CATTGGVQETQYF.

The sample holds one count of this clonotype. The V call is TRBV12-3 or TRBV12-4, the J call TRBJ2-2; 7 positions match TRBD2. After removal of 3 bases from V and 7 bases from J, the junction contained 8 bases not matched to a gene. The CDR3 is 15 amino acids. CDR3 residues: CASSLPPGGDGELFF. CDR3 nucleotides: TGTGCCAGCAGTTTGCCACCGGGGGGAGACGGGGAGCTGTTTTTT.

This clonotype was observed many times. The chain links TRBV7-9 to TRBJ1-6; D uncertain. This CDR3 contains 12 residues. The V gene's germline CDR1 is SEHNR and CDR2 FQNEAQ (reference sequence). V was cut by 5 bases and J by 8 bases, with 7 bases left in between. DNA of the CDR3: TGTGCCAGCAGCAGCCCCGATTCACCCCTCCACTTT. Translation gives CASSSPDSPLHF. Combining the CDR3 with reference TRBV7-9 and TRBJ1-6 gives the whole variable domain DTGVSQNPRHKITKRGQNVTFRCDPISEHNRLYWYRQTLGQGPEFLTYFQNEAQLEKSRLLSDRFSAERPKGSFSTLEIQRTEQGDSAMYLCASSSPDSPLHFGNGTRLTVT.

This clonotype was found once. This chain's CDR3 is CASSQEVATGGGGNTIYF. CDR3 bases: TGTGCCAGCAGCCAAGAGGTTGCAACAGGGGGAGGTGGAAACACCATATATTTT. This chain joins TRBV14 and TRBJ1-3, with 8 bases identical to TRBD1. There are 18 residues in the CDR3. V shed 0 bases and J 3 bases; nucleotides not matched to a gene: 10. Germline assignment: CDR1 SGHDN and CDR2 FVKESK.

This clonotype was recorded at least ten times. The chain couples TRBV2 to TRBJ1-1; D possibly corresponds to TRBD1 (5 bases). Germline V lookup: CDR1 SNHLY, CDR2 FYNNEI. V dropped 6 bases and J dropped 6 bases, with 14 bases sitting between them. This CDR3 comprises 13 residues. The chain's CDR3 is CASSAGTWAEAFF. In DNA form, the CDR3 reads TGTGCCAGCAGCGCCGGGACCTGGGCTGAAGCTTTCTTT.

This clonotype occurred many times. The genes are TRBV7-2 and TRBJ1-2; D gene ambiguous. V lost 7 bases to trimming and J lost 4 bases, with 16 bases between them. Per germline, CDR1 SGHTA and CDR2 FQGNSA. The CDR3 covers 14 residues. CDR3 bases: TGTGCCAGCACGATAAACCGGGATCTCTATGGCTACACCTTC. Protein sequence: CASTINRDLYGYTF.

The sample holds one count of this clonotype. This may be a read error, as it is one base from a much larger clone. This chain links TRBV19 with TRBJ2-7; 9 nucleotides agree with TRBD1. Per germline, CDR1 LNHDA and CDR2 SQIVND (reference sequence). This CDR3 region has 15 residues. Germline trimming cut 8 bases from V and 2 bases from J; bases unmatched to any gene: 10. The CDR3 DNA is TGTGCCAGTGGTTCTACAGGGGGCATTACCTACGAGCAGTACTTC. Protein: CASGSTGGITYEQYF.

This clonotype came up many times. The chain combines TRBV20-1 with TRBJ1-1; D gene ambiguous. V dropped 0 bases and J dropped 3 bases, with 11 bases sitting between them. This CDR3 is built from 14 residues. Germline V gene data show CDR1 as DFQATT and CDR2 as SNEGSKA (reference sequence). CDR3 nucleotides: TGCAGTGCTAGAGATAGTCGGGCCGACACTGAAGCTTTCTTT. It specifies CSARDSRADTEAFF.

The sample holds a few counts of this clonotype. The chain joins TRBV7-8 to TRBJ2-2, with D tentatively TRBD2 (7 bases). The CDR3 consists of 17 residues. Germline V CDR1 and CDR2: SGHVS, FQNEAQ. V was trimmed by 5 bases and J by 6 bases, leaving 22 bases between them. The CDR3 sequence: CASSNRLRERGAGELFF. The CDR3 DNA reads as TGTGCCAGCAGCAACAGGCTGCGGGAGAGGGGGGCCGGGGAGCTGTTTTTT. Using reference TRBV7-8 and TRBJ2-2 for the parts outside the CDR3, the full variable domain is GAGVSQSPRYKVAKRGQDVALRCDPISGHVSLFWYQQALGQGPEFLTYFQNEAQLDKSGLPSDRFFAERPEGSVSTLKIQRTQQEDSAVYLCASSNRLRERGAGELFFGEGSRLTVL.

J is TRBJ1-3 and V is TRBV15; D is unclear. V lost 1 base, J lost 4 bases, and 11 bases lay in between. The CDR3 extends over 15 amino acids. Germline V gene sequence: CDR1 LNHNV, CDR2 YYDKDF (reference sequence). The CDR3 DNA is TGTGCCACCAGCAGAGGAGACATACGGGGAAACACCATATATTTT. Protein: CATSRGDIRGNTIYF.

CDR3 DNA sequence: TGTGCCAGCAGCTTAGGCAGGGGCGTCTACACCTTC. Protein product: CASSLGRGVYTF. The chain joins TRBV7-9 to TRBJ1-2; maybe TRBD1 (6 bases). V was shortened by 1 base and J by 10 bases, with 10 bases between the two germline ends. The CDR3 has 12 residues. Germline CDR1 SEHNR, CDR2 FQNEAQ (reference sequence).

This clonotype occurred many times. This sequence joins TRBV7-9 and TRBJ2-5; 10 nucleotides match TRBD2. The CDR3 covers 14 residues. The germline gives CDR1 SEHNR, CDR2 FQNEAQ (reference sequence). V lost 5 bases, J lost 3 bases, and 3 bases stayed unmatched. In DNA form, the CDR3 reads TGTGCCAGCAGCCGGACTAGCGGTAAAGAGACCCAGTACTTC. Translated, it gives CASSRTSGKETQYF.

The rearrangement links TRBV2 to TRBJ1-5; 9 bases agree with TRBD1. This CDR3 has 14 residues. J lost 11 bases, V lost 7 bases, and 12 bases had no gene match. Germline assignment: CDR1 SNHLY and CDR2 FYNNEI. CDR3 protein: CASTSGTGWETQHF. CDR3 nucleotide sequence: TGTGCCAGCACCTCCGGGACAGGGTGGGAGACCCAGCATTTT.

The table lists this clonotype with many counts. The V gene is TRBV19, the J gene TRBJ1-1, with D unresolved. The CDR3 consists of 14 residues. V was trimmed by 4 bases and J by 5 bases, leaving 14 bases between them. Germline V gene data show CDR1 as LNHDA and CDR2 as SQIVND (reference sequence). The CDR3: CASSKPGLGTEAFF. The CDR3 region has the DNA TGTGCCAGTAGTAAGCCGGGGTTGGGGACTGAAGCTTTCTTT.

Of note for this clonotype: With a much larger clone just one base away, this may be a read error. CDR3 DNA: TGCAGTGCTAGCGATGGGGCGGTTGAGACCCAGTACTTC. Its translation: CSASDGAVETQYF. The genes are TRBV20-1 and TRBJ2-5; D possibly corresponds to TRBD1 (5 bases). The CDR3 consists of 13 residues. V was pared by 3 bases and J by 5 bases, with 13 bases between. Germline CDR1 and CDR2: DFQATT and SNEGSKA (reference sequence).

The chain links TRBV30 to TRBJ2-5; a weak D match, TRBD2 (6 bases). This CDR3 contains 13 residues. Germline V gene data show CDR1 as GTSNPN and CDR2 as SVGIG (reference sequence). Trimming stripped 4 bases from V and 5 bases from J, with 14 bases between. The CDR3 sequence: CAWNGEVRETQYF. In DNA, the CDR3 is TGTGCCTGGAACGGGGAGGTGAGGGAGACCCAGTACTTC.

In its sample, this clonotype was seen many times. The chain links TRBV7-9 to TRBJ2-7; D is perhaps TRBD2 (5 bases). The CDR3 covers 14 residues. V was pared by 1 base and J by 2 bases, with 9 bases between. From germline, CDR1 is SEHNR and CDR2 FQNEAQ (reference sequence). The CDR3 nucleotides are TGTGCCAGCAGCTTAGAAGGGAGAGCCTACGAGCAGTACTTC. It specifies CASSLEGRAYEQYF.

The rearrangement uses TRBV29-1 and TRBJ2-2; possibly TRBD2 for D (6 bases). Germline-derived CDR1 and CDR2 are SQVTM and ANQGSEA. V lost 3 bases and J 4 bases, leaving 9 bases between the germline ends. The CDR3 contains 13 residues. The CDR3 is CSVEHGGTGELFF. For the CDR3, the DNA is TGCAGCGTTGAGCACGGGGGCACCGGGGAGCTGTTTTTT.

The chain joins TRBV7-9 to TRBJ2-7; TRBD1 is a possible D gene (6 bases). The germline CDR1 and CDR2 sequences are SEHNR and FQNEAQ (reference sequence). V dropped 5 bases and J dropped 5 bases, with 19 bases sitting between them. The CDR3 sequence is 15 residues long. Here the CDR3 reads CASSTLEGVSDEQYF. The DNA of the CDR3 is TGTGCCAGCAGCACCCTCGAGGGGGTATCAGACGAGCAGTACTTC. Looking up the rest from reference TRBV7-9 and TRBJ2-7 gives the full variable domain: DTGVSQNPRHKITKRGQNVTFRCDPISEHNRLYWYRQTLGQGPEFLTYFQNEAQLEKSRLLSDRFSAERPKGSFSTLEIQRTEQGDSAMYLCASSTLEGVSDEQYFGPGTRLTVT.

This clonotype occurred once. The chain employs TRBV10-3 and TRBJ1-6; 11 bases match TRBD1. J lost 8 bases, V lost 4 bases, and 1 base had no gene match. This CDR3 is 14 amino acids long. The germline V gene encodes CDR1 ENHRY and CDR2 SYGVKD. In nucleotides, the CDR3 is TGTGCCATCAGTGGGACAGGGGGCCATTCACCCCTCCACTTT. Translation gives CAISGTGGHSPLHF.

The chain is built from TRBV2 and TRBJ1-4; D gene unclear. V lost 1 base to trimming and J lost 10 bases, with 1 base between them. The length of the CDR3 is 10 residues. CDR1 and CDR2 from the germline V gene are SNHLY and FYNNEI. The CDR3 protein is CASSEGKLFF. The CDR3 DNA reads as TGTGCCAGCAGTGAAGGAAAACTGTTTTTT.

Comments on this clonotype: This clone may be a read error of a much larger clone one base away. The chain has TRBV9 and TRBJ2-7; D is ambiguous. The germline CDR1 and CDR2 sequences are SGDLS and YYNGEE. The CDR3 spans 14 residues. Trimming took off 8 bases at V and 0 bases at J, with 15 bases between the two ends. CDR3 nucleotides: TGTGCCAGAACCAGTAAGGCAATCTCCTACGAGCAGTACTTC. Translation: CARTSKAISYEQYF. The full variable domain, completed using reference TRBV9 and TRBJ2-7, is DSGVTQTPKHLITATGQRVTLRCSPRSGDLSVYWYQQSLDQGLQFLIQYYNGEERAKGNILERFSAQQFPDLHSELNLSSLELGDSALYFCARTSKAISYEQYFGPGTRLTVT.